This T cell receptor beta chain stems from a study of blood T cell repertoires in COVID-19. Profiling relied on immunoSEQ multiplex PCR, and the TCRdb table lists in-frame clones only, not all of them. The sample has about 210,000 clones; around 92% are singletons. CDR1 SGHRS and CDR2 YFSETQ come from the germline V gene. Trimming removed 5 bases at V and 2 bases at J, with 10 bases between. This CDR3 spans 14 amino acids. The chain combines TRBV5-1 with TRBJ2-2, with D hard to call. This sequence originates from a man aged 25-40 years with acute or convalescent COVID-19. Sequences were obtained from peripheral blood. CDR3 protein: CASSQVYNTGELFF. CDR3 nucleotides: TGCGCCAGCAGTCAAGTCTATAACACCGGGGAGCTGTTTTTT.